These 4 T cell receptor beta chains were all obtained from the same sample, sequenced in a study of early T cells in non-severe SARS-CoV-2 infection. MiXCR, applied by TCRdb to the 5' RACE reads, yields one record per CDR3 protein. This table has fewer than 85,000 distinct CDR3 sequences, roughly 14% appearing once. The sample was whole blood, taken at baseline. These receptors originate from an adult who was a healthcare worker with PCR-confirmed SARS-CoV-2 infection or an uninfected control (not recorded which).

This clonotype has ten or more counts. V and J are TRBV6-5 and TRBJ2-1, with D possibly being TRBD2 (6 bases). The ends were cut back, 6 bases at V and 0 bases at J, with 15 bases in the middle. Germline V lookup: CDR1 MNHEY, CDR2 SVGAGI. This CDR3 is 16 amino acids long. CDR3 residues: CASRSSSAYSYNEQFF. CDR3 sequence (DNA): TGTGCCAGCAGATCCTCTAGCGCCTACTCCTACAATGAGCAGTTCTTC.

This chain uses TRBV9 with TRBJ2-7; 13 nucleotides agree with TRBD2. The V gene's germline CDR1 is SGDLS and CDR2 YYNGEE. The CDR3 extends over 15 amino acids. V lost 3 bases to trimming and J lost 5 bases; unmatched junction nucleotides: 5. In nucleotides, the CDR3 is TGTGCCAGCAGCGGAGGGACTAGCGGGACCCACGAGCAGTACTTC. Amino acids: CASSGGTSGTHEQYF.

The gene calls are TRBV5-1 and TRBJ2-5, with D hard to call. Germline V CDR1 and CDR2: SGHRS, YFSETQ. This CDR3 has 12 residues. Trimming stripped 2 bases from V and 1 base from J, with 3 bases between. DNA for the CDR3: TGCGCCAGCAGCTTTGGCCAAGAGACCCAGTACTTC. This translates into CASSFGQETQYF.

This clonotype was counted between two and nine times. The V call is TRBV11-2, the J call TRBJ2-1; a weak D match, TRBD2 (6 bases). V dropped 4 bases and J dropped 1 base, with 17 bases sitting between them. The germline gives CDR1 SGHAT, CDR2 FQNNGV. The length of the CDR3 is 17 residues. In DNA, the CDR3 is TGTGCCAGCAGCTCACCCTTTGGCGGGAAGTCCTACAATGAGCAGTTCTTC. This sequence encodes CASSSPFGGKSYNEQFF.